This record covers a single T cell receptor (beta chain). With 60 Vbeta and 13 Jbeta primers, the PCR was carried out. Generated by immunoSEQ multiplex PCR, the TCRdb table keeps only in-frame clones and is missing some. The sample holds about 150,000 clones, around 80% seen once. The record originates from a study of cytomegalovirus exposure and HLA in healthy donors. Whole-study context: Earlier, 200 million or so T cells were analyzed, and about 100 million unique TCR beta sequences were found among them.

There are 14 residues in the CDR3. CDR1 is SGHVS and CDR2 is FQNEAQ in the germline V gene. V gave up 7 bases and J gave up 0 bases, with 9 bases separating them. Sequencing input: PBMCs. The chain is built from TRBV7-8 and TRBJ2-2, with D possibly being TRBD1 (6 bases). The source is a man aged 25 to 40 in good health and CMV-seropositive. CDR3 nucleotides: TGTGCCAGCAACCAGGGGTCGAACACCGGGGAGCTGTTTTTT. Translation: CASNQGSNTGELFF.